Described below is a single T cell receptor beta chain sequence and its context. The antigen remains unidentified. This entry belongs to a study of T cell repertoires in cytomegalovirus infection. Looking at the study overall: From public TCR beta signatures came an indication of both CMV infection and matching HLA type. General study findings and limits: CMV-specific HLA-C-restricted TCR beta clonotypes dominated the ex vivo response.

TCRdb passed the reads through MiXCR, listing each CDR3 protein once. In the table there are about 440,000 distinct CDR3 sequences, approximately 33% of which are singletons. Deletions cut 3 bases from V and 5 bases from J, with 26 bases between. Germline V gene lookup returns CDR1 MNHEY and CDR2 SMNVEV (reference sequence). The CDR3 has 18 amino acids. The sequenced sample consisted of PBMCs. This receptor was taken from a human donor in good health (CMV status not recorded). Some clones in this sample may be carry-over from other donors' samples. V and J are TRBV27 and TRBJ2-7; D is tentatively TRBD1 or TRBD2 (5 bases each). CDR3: CASSLLPPLQDSGNEQYF. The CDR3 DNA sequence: TGTGCCAGCAGTTTGTTGCCCCCCCTACAGGACTCCGGGAACGAGCAGTACTTC.